This T cell receptor (beta chain) was recorded in a study of cytomegalovirus exposure and HLA in healthy donors. PCR used 60 Vbeta primers and 13 Jbeta primers. Sequencing was performed with immunoSEQ multiplex PCR; in TCRdb, only in-frame clones are kept and a portion is missing. The table includes roughly 160,000 clones, roughly 89% detected once. V was clipped by 0 bases and J by 1 base, with 9 bases between them. The CDR3 length is 15 residues. The germline CDR1 and CDR2 sequences are SGHDN and FVKESK. Regarding this clone: Its specificity is unknown.

The study, taken as a whole, reports: In a later analysis, HLA-associated beta chains showed higher expansion and lower generation probabilities than comparable chains.

The sample consisted of PBMCs. V usage is TRBV14 and J usage is TRBJ1-1; maybe TRBD1 (5 bases). The receptor comes from a woman in her 30s in good health and CMV-seronegative. The CDR3 reads CASSQDLRANTEAFF. Here the CDR3 DNA reads TGTGCCAGCAGCCAAGATCTCAGGGCGAACACTGAAGCTTTCTTT.